This T cell receptor (beta chain) was sequenced in a study of early stage breast cancer tumors. Study-level background: Most invasive tumors, twelve of 16, were ER+/PR+/HER2-. Each sample averaged around 9.2-fold read coverage. Study-wide findings and caveats: Comparing each tissue with blood distinguished tumor from normal in 14 of 16 patients. Commonly generated sequences made up most enriched TCRB sequences shared between patients.

Comments on this clone: What it binds is unknown.

The CDR3 totals 15 residues. J gave up 5 bases and V 0 bases, and 6 bases lay outside the gene matches. From germline, CDR1 is MNHEY and CDR2 SMNVEV (reference sequence). The assay was immunoSEQ multiplex PCR, and TCRdb's table has in-frame clones only and misses some. Of around 9,800 clones detected, 75% to 85% appear once; the ten largest clones hold more than 11%. This sequence was found in a person aged 70 to 85 with breast cancer. The chain combines TRBV27 with TRBJ1-1; 7 bases fit TRBD1. The sample taken for sequencing was breast tumor tissue. CDR3 residues: CASSLSKGAGTEAFF. In DNA, the CDR3 is TGTGCCAGCAGTTTATCGAAGGGGGCAGGTACTGAAGCTTTCTTT.